Following are 22 T cell receptor beta chains from one sample sequenced in a study of blood T cells in healthy people across ages. PCR was performed a second time for about 7 to 11 cycles using a sample-barcoded 5' primer and a J-beta primer mix. TCRdb reanalysed the 5' RACE reads using MiXCR and keeps one entry per CDR3 protein. This table holds over 600,000 distinct CDR3 sequences, about 56% found once. Material for sequencing was blood. Source of these receptors: a man between 35 and 55 years old in good health.

The V call is TRBV4-1, the J call TRBJ2-7; 7 bases match TRBD2. Trimming took 5 bases from V and 5 from J; bases not matched to a gene: 9. Germline CDR1 reads MGHRA; CDR2 reads YSYEKL. The CDR3 covers 14 residues. The CDR3 DNA reads as TGCGCCAGCAGCTCCGTAGGGAGCGGGGACGAGCAGTACTTC. Its protein product is CASSSVGSGDEQYF.

CDR3 protein: CASSLISGLPQETQYF. CDR3 in DNA: TGTGCCAGCAGTCTTATATCGGGACTACCGCAAGAGACCCAGTACTTC. The chain uses TRBV28 and TRBJ2-5; 7 positions agree with TRBD2. With 5 bases clipped from V and 2 bases from J, the junction kept 11 bases outside the gene matches. The CDR3 has 16 residues. The germline V gene encodes CDR1 MDHEN and CDR2 SYDVKM.

The rearrangement links TRBV5-1 to TRBJ2-5, with unresolved D. Germline CDR1 and CDR2: SGHRS and YFSETQ. V lost 2 bases to trimming and J lost 3 bases, with 14 bases between them. CDR3 length: 15 residues. The CDR3 loop reads CASSFGPDAEETQYF. CDR3 nucleotides: TGCGCCAGCAGCTTTGGCCCCGACGCGGAAGAGACCCAGTACTTC.

The chain has TRBV7-9 and TRBJ2-7; perhaps TRBD1 as D (6 bases). The CDR3 has 15 amino acids. Trimming shortened V by 2 bases and J by 0 bases, and 11 bases separated the two germline ends. Germline CDR1 reads SEHNR; CDR2 reads FQNEAQ (reference sequence). CDR3 loop: CASSLQGSNSYEQYF. The CDR3 coding sequence is TGTGCCAGCAGCTTACAGGGGTCTAACTCCTACGAGCAGTACTTC.

This clonotype was recorded a few times. The chain employs TRBV5-1 and TRBJ1-4; possible D gene TRBD1, 5 bases. The CDR3 has 15 residues. Germline-derived CDR1 and CDR2 are SGHRS and YFSETQ. V dropped 3 bases and J dropped 2 bases, with 11 bases sitting between them. CDR3 in amino acids: CASSSAGRTNEKLFF. In DNA form, the CDR3 reads TGCGCCAGCAGCTCCGCGGGACGGACTAATGAAAAACTGTTTTTT.

The chain links TRBV5-1 to TRBJ1-2, with D perhaps matching TRBD1 (6 bases). The germline V gene encodes CDR1 SGHRS and CDR2 YFSETQ. The CDR3 extends over 15 amino acids. The ends were cut back, 0 bases at V and 4 bases at J, with 13 bases in the middle. The CDR3 coding sequence is TGCGCCAGCAGCTTGGACAGGGACTCTGGCTATGGCTACACCTTC. Amino acid sequence: CASSLDRDSGYGYTF.

V and J are TRBV29-1 and TRBJ2-1; TRBD1 agrees at 7 bases. CDR1 and CDR2 (germline): SQVTM, ANQGSEA. The ends lost 3 bases at V and 2 bases at J; junction bases unmatched: 7. CDR3 size: 15 residues. CDR3 in amino acids: CSVDEGTATYNEQFF. The CDR3 DNA sequence: TGCAGCGTTGATGAGGGGACAGCGACCTACAATGAGCAGTTCTTC.

This chain uses TRBV20-1 with TRBJ1-4; D gene unclear. Trimming removed 1 base at V and 0 bases at J, with 9 bases between. CDR3 length equals 15 residues. CDR1 is DFQATT and CDR2 is SNEGSKA in the germline V gene (reference sequence). The CDR3 here is CSARVDGATNEKLFF. CDR3 sequence (DNA): TGCAGTGCTAGAGTCGACGGCGCAACTAATGAAAAACTGTTTTTT.

The chain links TRBV7-3 to TRBJ1-6; D is undetermined. Germline CDR1 is SGHTA and CDR2 is FQGTGA. V was shortened by 2 bases and J by 8 bases, with 10 bases between the two germline ends. The CDR3 spans 14 residues. In nucleotides, the CDR3 is TGTGCCAGCAGCTTACGAGGGTCCGATTCACCCCTCCACTTT. Protein sequence: CASSLRGSDSPLHF. Using reference TRBV7-3 and TRBJ1-6 for the parts outside the CDR3, the full variable domain is GAGVSQTPSNKVTEKGKYVELRCDPISGHTALYWYRQSLGQGPEFLIYFQGTGAADDSGLPNDRFFAVRPEGSVSTLKIQRTERGDSAVYLCASSLRGSDSPLHFGNGTRLTVT.

J is TRBJ2-5 and V is TRBV28, with D hard to call. The CDR3 sequence is 15 residues long. Germline V lookup: CDR1 MDHEN, CDR2 SYDVKM. Trimming pared 7 bases from V and 4 bases from J, leaving 19 bases between. The CDR3 nucleotides are TGTGCCAGCAAACCCCTAGATACGCCCCGAGAGACCCAGTACTTC. Its translation is CASKPLDTPRETQYF.

CDR3 bases: TGTGCCAGCACACCCCAAGGGGGGATCTACGAGCAGTACTTC. Protein product: CASTPQGGIYEQYF. This chain links TRBV2 with TRBJ2-4; perhaps D is TRBD1 or TRBD2 (6 bases each). The DNA end is more similar to TRBJ2-7, so the J call may be wrong. Looked up from germline, CDR1 is SNHLY and CDR2 is FYNNEI. The CDR3 is made up of 14 amino acids.

The chain recombines TRBV12-3 or TRBV12-4 with TRBJ2-1; D remains ambiguous. The DNA matches TRBJ2-7 better at its end, which makes the J call doubtful. This CDR3 spans 15 amino acids. The CDR3 region is CASSFDSYSYNEQYF. CDR3 coding DNA: TGTGCCAGCAGCTTCGACTCCTACTCCTACAATGAGCAGTACTTC.

The CDR3 DNA is TGTGCCAGCAGCTCCGGGGGAGCGAGAGGCTACACCTTC. It translates to CASSSGGARGYTF. The chain links TRBV7-9 to TRBJ1-2; the D gene is possibly TRBD1 (5 bases). Germline CDR1 is SEHNR and CDR2 is FQNEAQ (reference sequence). Trimming removed 4 bases from V and 8 bases from J, with 14 bases in between. The CDR3 consists of 13 residues.

The chain employs TRBV12-3 or TRBV12-4 and TRBJ2-5; 7 nucleotides line up with TRBD2. CDR3 length equals 19 residues. With 3 bases clipped from V and 9 bases from J, the junction kept 25 bases outside the gene matches. This CDR3 reads CASSFRFHGTRGREDAQYF. As DNA, the CDR3 is TGTGCCAGCAGTTTTCGTTTTCATGGTACTAGAGGGAGGGAAGATGCCCAGTACTTC.

The rearrangement joins TRBV27 to TRBJ1-2, with 7 bases that match TRBD1. J was trimmed by 5 bases and V by 5 bases; bases with no gene match: 8. This CDR3 is built from 14 residues. Germline assignment: CDR1 MNHEY and CDR2 SMNVEV (reference sequence). CDR3 region: CASSLTGDQYGYTF. The CDR3 DNA follows: TGTGCCAGCAGTCTAACAGGGGATCAATATGGCTACACCTTC.

The rearrangement links TRBV13 to TRBJ1-6, with unresolved D. Trimming removed 5 bases from V and 8 bases from J, with 16 bases in between. Germline V gene data show CDR1 as PRHDT and CDR2 as FYEKMQ (reference sequence). The CDR3 contains 15 residues. The CDR3: CASSTGQTSHSPLHF. CDR3 coding DNA: TGTGCCAGCAGCACGGGCCAAACGAGCCATTCACCCCTCCACTTT.

In its sample, this clonotype was seen once. The chain couples TRBV27 to TRBJ1-2; D is unresolved. Between the trimmed V and J ends, which lost 0 bases and 8 bases, there was a span of 16 bases. Germline CDR1 MNHEY, CDR2 SMNVEV (reference sequence). The CDR3 runs to 15 residues. CDR3 protein: CASSLSGLLAWGYTF. As DNA, the CDR3 is TGTGCCAGCAGTTTATCGGGGTTACTCGCGTGGGGCTACACCTTC.

V and J are TRBV5-4 and TRBJ2-3, with TRBD2 matching over 7 bases. The ends lost 4 bases at V and 2 bases at J; junction bases unmatched: 7. This CDR3 contains 15 residues. Germline lookup yields CDR1 SGHNT and CDR2 YYREEE (reference sequence). The CDR3 reads CASSPTSRDTDTQYF. DNA for the CDR3: TGTGCCAGCAGCCCGACTAGCAGAGACACAGATACGCAGTATTTT.

This clonotype was seen more than once but under ten times. V and J are TRBV5-4 and TRBJ2-4; possibly TRBD1 for D (5 bases). V was pared by 0 bases and J by 0 bases, with 16 bases between. The V gene's germline CDR1 is SGHNT and CDR2 YYREEE (reference sequence). The CDR3 runs to 18 residues. The CDR3 sequence is CASSLDHQGELAKNIQYF. The CDR3, as DNA: TGTGCCAGCAGCTTGGACCACCAAGGGGAACTAGCCAAAAACATTCAGTACTTC.

The rearrangement joins TRBV21-1 to TRBJ2-3; the listed D gene, TRBD2, was not tested against the DNA. TRBV21-1 is tagged as a pseudogene. CDR3 length equals 19 residues. CDR3 residues: CASSKSGAHYRSFTYTQYF. CDR3 nucleotides: TGTGCCAGCAGCAAATCCGGGGCCCACTATCGATCGTTTACGTATACGCAGTATTTT.

The V gene is TRBV20-1, the J gene TRBJ2-4, with D perhaps matching TRBD1 or TRBD2 (5 bases each). The V gene's germline CDR1 is DFQATT and CDR2 SNEGSKA (reference sequence). CDR3 size: 13 residues. Trimming left V 6 bases short and J 8 bases short, with 17 bases between. The CDR3 DNA reads TGCAGTGCCTCAACCGGGACCGATTACATTCAGTACTTC. Translated, it gives CSASTGTDYIQYF.

For the CDR3, the DNA is TGTGCCATCCTGTCCGGGCCCCTCTATGGCTACACCTTC. Protein sequence: CAILSGPLYGYTF. V gene TRBV2 combines with J gene TRBJ1-2, with unresolved D. Germline values: CDR1 SNHLY, CDR2 FYNNEI. This CDR3 has 13 amino acids. V dropped 10 bases and J dropped 4 bases, with 16 bases sitting between them.